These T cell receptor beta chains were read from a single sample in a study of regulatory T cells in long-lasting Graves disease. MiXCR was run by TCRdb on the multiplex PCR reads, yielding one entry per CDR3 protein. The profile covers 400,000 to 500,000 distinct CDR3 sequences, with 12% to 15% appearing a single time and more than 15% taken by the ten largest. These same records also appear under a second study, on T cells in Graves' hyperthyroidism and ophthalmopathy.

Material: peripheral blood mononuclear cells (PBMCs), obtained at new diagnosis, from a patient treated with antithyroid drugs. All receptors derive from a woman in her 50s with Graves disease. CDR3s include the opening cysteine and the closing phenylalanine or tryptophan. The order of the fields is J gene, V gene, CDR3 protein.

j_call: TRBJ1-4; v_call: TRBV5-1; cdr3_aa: CASSFSGDPNEKLFF
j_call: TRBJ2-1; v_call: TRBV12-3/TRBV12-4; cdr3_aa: CASSLQGLQLSEQFF
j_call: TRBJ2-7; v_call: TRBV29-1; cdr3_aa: CSVIPGQGAYEQYF
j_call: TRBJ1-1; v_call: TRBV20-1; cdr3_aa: CSAPRASTGTEAFF
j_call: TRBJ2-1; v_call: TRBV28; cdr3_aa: CASSVAGGFYNEQFF
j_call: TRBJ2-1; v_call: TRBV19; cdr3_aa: CASRTRGPYNEQFF
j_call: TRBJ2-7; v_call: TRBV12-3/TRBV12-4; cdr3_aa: CASSPTGDPDEQYF
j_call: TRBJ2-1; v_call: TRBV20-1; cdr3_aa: CSARYGRAYNEQFF
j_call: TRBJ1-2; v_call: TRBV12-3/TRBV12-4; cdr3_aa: CASSLAGSPGGYTF
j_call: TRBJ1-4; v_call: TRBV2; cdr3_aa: CASSWGFREKLFF
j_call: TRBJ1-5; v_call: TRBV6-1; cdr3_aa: CASRLQEWDQPQHF
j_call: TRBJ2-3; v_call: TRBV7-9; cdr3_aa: CASSLMTGPKTQYF
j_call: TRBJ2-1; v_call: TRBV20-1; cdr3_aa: CSARAGNPYNEQFF
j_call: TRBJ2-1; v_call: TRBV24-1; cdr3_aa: CATSEASNAYNEQFF
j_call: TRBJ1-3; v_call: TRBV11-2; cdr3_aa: CASSLRESSGNTIYF
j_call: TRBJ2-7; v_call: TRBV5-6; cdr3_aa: CASSLRGGVSYEQYF
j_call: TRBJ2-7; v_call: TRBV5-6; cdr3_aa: CASSLRYRTTTYEQYF
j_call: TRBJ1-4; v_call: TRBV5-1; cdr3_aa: CASSVKSGTGAEKLFF
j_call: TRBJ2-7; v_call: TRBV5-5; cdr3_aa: CASSLVGGGAFLPHEQYF
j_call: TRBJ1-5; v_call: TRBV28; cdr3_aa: CASKDRGNQPQHF
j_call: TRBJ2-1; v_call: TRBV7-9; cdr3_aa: CASSLHAGLAGNEQFF
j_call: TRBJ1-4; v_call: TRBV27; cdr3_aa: CASGNLWAYEKLFF
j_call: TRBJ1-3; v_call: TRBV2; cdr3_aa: CASTQGLYSGNTIYF
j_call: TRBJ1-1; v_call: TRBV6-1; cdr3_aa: CASSRDRVNTEAFF
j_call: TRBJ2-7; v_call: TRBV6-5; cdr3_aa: CASSYSILGESYEQYF
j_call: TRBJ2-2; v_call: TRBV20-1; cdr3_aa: CSASWDRKKNTGELFF
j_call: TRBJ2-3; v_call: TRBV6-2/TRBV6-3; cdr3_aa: CASSITGSDTQYF
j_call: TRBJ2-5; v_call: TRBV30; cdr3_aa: CAWSVGGSGGETQYF
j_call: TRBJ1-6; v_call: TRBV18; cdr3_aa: CASSPSRAGNSPLHF
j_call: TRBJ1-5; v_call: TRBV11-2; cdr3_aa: CASSLKGGNQPQHF
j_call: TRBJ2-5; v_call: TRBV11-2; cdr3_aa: CASSLGLGYQETQYF
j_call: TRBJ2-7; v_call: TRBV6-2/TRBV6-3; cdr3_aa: CASSEGLSGNYEQYF
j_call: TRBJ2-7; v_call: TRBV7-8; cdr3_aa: CASSLNGRGLDYEQYF
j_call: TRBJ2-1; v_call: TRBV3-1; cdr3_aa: CASSQLVDPKNNEQFF
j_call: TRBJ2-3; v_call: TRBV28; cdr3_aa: CASSLHPAVDTQYF
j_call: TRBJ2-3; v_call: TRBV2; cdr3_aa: CASSVGLAGGTDTQYF
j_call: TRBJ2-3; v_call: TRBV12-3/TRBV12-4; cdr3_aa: CASSIDSTDTQYF
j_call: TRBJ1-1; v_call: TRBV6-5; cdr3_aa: CASSYSGGTLNTEAFF
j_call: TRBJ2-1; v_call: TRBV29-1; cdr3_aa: CSVELTLAYNEQFF
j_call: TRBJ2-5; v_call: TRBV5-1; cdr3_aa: CASNPDRGGETQYF
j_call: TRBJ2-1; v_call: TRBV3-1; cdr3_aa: CASTQELAAPYNEQFF
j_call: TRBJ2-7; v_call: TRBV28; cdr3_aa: CATQLSYEQYF
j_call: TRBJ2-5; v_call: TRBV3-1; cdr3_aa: CASSPLWERGQETQYF